One and the same sample provided the 25 T cell receptor beta chains below, sequenced in a study of blood T cell repertoires in COVID-19. Some clones are missing from TCRdb's copy, which holds only in-frame ones; the method was immunoSEQ multiplex PCR. The sample records tens of thousands of clones, 65% to 90% being singletons. Sequenced: peripheral blood. These receptors all stem from a woman aged 80 or over with active or convalescent COVID-19.

The chain carries TRBV7-2 and TRBJ2-2, with 10 positions matching TRBD2. J gave up 6 bases and V 1 base, and 8 bases lay outside the gene matches. The length of the CDR3 is 17 residues. Germline V gene lookup returns CDR1 SGHTA and CDR2 FQGNSA. The CDR3 DNA reads TGTGCCAGCAGCTTAGTGGTTCTAGCGGGGGCCCCCGGGGAGCTGTTTTTT. Its protein is CASSLVVLAGAPGELFF.

The V gene is TRBV9, the J gene TRBJ2-7, with TRBD1 matching over 10 bases. Trimming took 0 bases from V and 5 from J; bases not matched to a gene: 8. Per the germline V gene, CDR1 is SGDLS and CDR2 is YYNGEE. The length of the CDR3 is 16 residues. In DNA, the CDR3 is TGTGCCAGCAGCGTAGCTGGGGGACAGGGGTTCCACGAGCAGTACTTC. It yields the protein CASSVAGGQGFHEQYF.

The V gene is TRBV7-8, the J gene TRBJ1-1, with TRBD1 identical over 8 bases. CDR3 size: 15 residues. From germline, CDR1 is SGHVS and CDR2 FQNEAQ. With V trimmed by 2 bases and J by 0 bases, 2 bases remained unmatched. The CDR3 DNA is TGTGCCAGCAGCTTACAGGGGGCGGTGAACACTGAAGCTTTCTTT. This gives the protein CASSLQGAVNTEAFF. Together with reference TRBV7-8 and TRBJ1-1, the CDR3 gives the full variable domain: GAGVSQSPRYKVAKRGQDVALRCDPISGHVSLFWYQQALGQGPEFLTYFQNEAQLDKSGLPSDRFFAERPEGSVSTLKIQRTQQEDSAVYLCASSLQGAVNTEAFFGQGTRLTVV.

J is TRBJ2-3 and V is TRBV6-2 or TRBV6-3; no clear D gene. The CDR3 has 15 amino acids. V lost 2 bases to trimming and J lost 0 bases, with 9 bases between them. Germline V gene sequence: CDR1 MNHEY, CDR2 SVGEGT. The CDR3 nucleotides read TGTGCCAGCAGTTACGGGCGCCTCAGCACAGATACGCAGTATTTT. It yields the protein CASSYGRLSTDTQYF.

CDR3 sequence: CASSLVGVRTGELFF. The CDR3 bases are TGTGCCAGCAGCTTGGTGGGCGTAAGGACCGGGGAGCTGTTTTTT. J is TRBJ2-2 and V is TRBV5-8; D is uncertain. This CDR3 contains 15 residues. Trimming stripped 0 bases from V and 5 bases from J, with 11 bases between. Germline-derived CDR1 and CDR2 are SGHTS and YDEGEE.

The gene calls are TRBV27 and TRBJ1-3; 8 bases map to TRBD1. The length of the CDR3 is 18 residues. Germline V gene data show CDR1 as MNHEY and CDR2 as SMNVEV (reference sequence). V shed 1 base and J 0 bases; nucleotides not matched to a gene: 8. CDR3 sequence reads: CASSLFSQGAFSGNTIYF. In nucleotides, the CDR3 is TGTGCCAGCAGTTTATTTTCGCAGGGGGCCTTCTCTGGAAACACCATATATTTT.

The chain joins TRBV19 to TRBJ2-1; D may be TRBD2 (5 bases). Per germline, CDR1 LNHDA and CDR2 SQIVND (reference sequence). This CDR3 has 13 residues. V was clipped by 8 bases and J by 0 bases, with 8 bases between them. CDR3 in amino acids: CASRGSSYNEQFF. The CDR3 DNA is TGTGCCAGTCGAGGGAGCTCCTACAATGAGCAGTTCTTC.

The V call is TRBV15, the J call TRBJ1-6; 9 positions agree with TRBD1. From germline, CDR1 is LNHNV and CDR2 YYDKDF (reference sequence). The CDR3 covers 16 residues. After removal of 1 base from V and 8 bases from J, the junction contained 6 bases not matched to a gene. The CDR3 DNA is TGTGCCACCAGCAGAGGGGAGACAGGGGGAGATTCACCCCTCCACTTT. It yields the protein CATSRGETGGDSPLHF.

The chain recombines TRBV29-1 with TRBJ2-7, with D perhaps matching TRBD1 (5 bases). With 6 bases removed from V and 6 bases from J, the gap between germline ends came to 9 bases. The CDR3 covers 10 residues. Germline loops: CDR1 SQVTM, CDR2 ANQGSEA. CDR3 nucleotide sequence: TGCAGCGTAGGGGAAGGCGAGCAGTACTTC. Translated: CSVGEGEQYF.

The chain is built from TRBV11-3 and TRBJ2-7; 10 bases match TRBD1. The CDR3 has 14 residues. With 5 bases clipped from V and 2 bases from J, the junction kept 3 bases outside the gene matches. CDR1 and CDR2 (germline): SGHNT, YENEEA. The CDR3 spells CASSPGQGTYEQYF. CDR3 nucleotides: TGTGCCAGCAGCCCGGGACAGGGGACCTACGAGCAGTACTTC.

The V call is TRBV9, the J call TRBJ2-7; TRBD2 might be the D (7 bases). Germline-derived CDR1 and CDR2 are SGDLS and YYNGEE. The CDR3 sequence is 15 residues long. The V end lost 4 bases, the J end lost 1 base, and 15 bases lay between the germline ends. The CDR3 spells CASSPLGGVSYEQYF. The CDR3 coding sequence is TGTGCCAGCAGCCCCTTAGGGGGGGTTTCCTACGAGCAGTACTTC. Drawing the rest from reference TRBV9 and TRBJ2-7, the complete variable domain is DSGVTQTPKHLITATGQRVTLRCSPRSGDLSVYWYQQSLDQGLQFLIQYYNGEERAKGNILERFSAQQFPDLHSELNLSSLELGDSALYFCASSPLGGVSYEQYFGPGTRLTVT.

This clone showed up just a few times. The rearrangement links TRBV6-1 to TRBJ1-3; D is uncertain. Looked up from germline, CDR1 is MNHNS and CDR2 is SASEGT. Deletions cut 4 bases from V and 2 bases from J, with 15 bases between. This CDR3 has 16 residues. Here the CDR3 reads CASSALHNPAGNTIYF. As DNA, the CDR3 is TGTGCCAGCAGTGCCTTGCACAATCCCGCTGGAAACACCATATATTTT.

The CDR3: CASSSGGMNTEAFF. As DNA, the CDR3 is TGTGCCAGCAGCTCCGGGGGGATGAACACTGAAGCTTTCTTT. This chain connects TRBV13 to TRBJ1-1; possibly TRBD1 for D (5 bases). This CDR3 is built from 14 residues. Germline V lookup: CDR1 PRHDT, CDR2 FYEKMQ (reference sequence). V was shortened by 4 bases and J by 0 bases, with 9 bases between the two germline ends.

This clone was seen once. The chain has TRBV5-4 and TRBJ1-5; D perhaps matches TRBD1 (6 bases). Germline CDR1 and CDR2: SGHNT and YYREEE (reference sequence). CDR3 size: 15 residues. V lost 0 bases and J lost 5, with 12 bases in between. Here the CDR3 DNA reads TGTGCCAGCAGCTTGGGAAGGGGGACGGATCAGCCCCAGCATTTT. Translating it yields CASSLGRGTDQPQHF. Complete variable domain (other parts from reference TRBV5-4 and TRBJ1-5): ETGVTQSPTHLIKTRGQQVTLRCSSQSGHNTVSWYQQALGQGPQFIFQYYREEENGRGNFPPRFSGLQFPNYSSELNVNALELDDSALYLCASSLGRGTDQPQHFGDGTRLSIL.

The chain uses TRBV28 and TRBJ1-3, with D perhaps matching TRBD1 (5 bases). CDR1 and CDR2 (germline): MDHEN, SYDVKM. There are 13 residues in the CDR3. Trimming cost V 7 bases and J 2 bases, with 9 bases left between them. The CDR3 coding sequence is TGTGCCAGCATTGGGGCCCCTGGAAACACCATATATTTT. This encodes CASIGAPGNTIYF.

The V call is TRBV6-2 or TRBV6-3, the J call TRBJ1-2, with a possible D match to TRBD1 (6 bases). CDR3 size: 16 residues. Trimming removed 5 bases at V and 3 bases at J, with 19 bases between. Germline values: CDR1 MNHEY, CDR2 SVGEGT. CDR3 bases: TGTGCCAGCAGTAAGAGGGATACAGGGTGGCACTATGGCTACACCTTC. Its protein is CASSKRDTGWHYGYTF.

The genes are TRBV6-5 and TRBJ2-2, with D hard to call. The CDR3 length is 14 residues. The V gene lost 2 bases and the J gene lost 10 bases, with 14 bases spanning the gap. Germline values: CDR1 MNHEY, CDR2 SVGAGI. CDR3: CASSYTYSGQELFF. The DNA for the CDR3 is TGTGCCAGCAGTTACACCTACAGTGGGCAGGAGCTGTTTTTT.

The chain carries TRBV7-2 and TRBJ1-4; 7 nucleotides line up with TRBD1. The CDR3 is made up of 14 amino acids. Germline CDR1 reads SGHTA; CDR2 reads FQGNSA. J gave up 7 bases and V 5 bases, and 7 bases lay outside the gene matches. The CDR3 region has the DNA TGTGCCAGCAGCCACCGACAGGGCGGTGAAAAACTGTTTTTT. Translation: CASSHRQGGEKLFF.

Only a few counts were recorded for this clone. The chain is built from TRBV2 and TRBJ2-7; D is unresolved. V lost 5 bases and J lost 5, with 7 bases in between. This CDR3 has 11 residues. In germline, CDR1 is SNHLY, CDR2 FYNNEI. Here the CDR3 reads CASSRYDEQYF. In DNA form, the CDR3 reads TGTGCCAGCAGTCGTTATGACGAGCAGTACTTC.

This clone was observed once. The chain couples TRBV21-1 to TRBJ2-5; TRBD2, the D gene given by the table, was not confirmed from the DNA. TRBV21-1 is noted as a pseudogene. The CDR3 consists of 23 residues. In DNA, the CDR3 is TGTGCCAGCAGCAAGAGTGAAGGACTAGCGGGTGGTGTTCCCGGTGGGGGTAGAAGGACCCAGTACTTC. This translates into CASSKSEGLAGGVPGGGRRTQYF.

V is TRBV4-3 and J is TRBJ2-5; tentative D call: TRBD2 (6 bases). There are 15 residues in the CDR3. The germline V and J ends were trimmed by 4 bases and 5 bases, with 17 bases remaining between them. Germline V gives CDR1 LGHNA, CDR2 YSLEER. The CDR3: CASSPSGGKGETQYF. The CDR3, as DNA: TGCGCCAGCAGCCCGTCGGGCGGGAAGGGGGAGACCCAGTACTTC.

This sequence joins TRBV19 and TRBJ2-1; D is ambiguous. Germline CDR1 LNHDA, CDR2 SQIVND (reference sequence). This CDR3 has 14 amino acids. Trimming took off 3 bases at V and 2 bases at J, with 8 bases between the two ends. The CDR3 DNA follows: TGTGCCAGTAGTATCCTAGGAACCTACAATGAGCAGTTCTTC. Translation gives CASSILGTYNEQFF. The entire variable domain, with the rest obtained from reference TRBV19 and TRBJ2-1, is as follows: DGGITQSPKYLFRKEGQNVTLSCEQNLNHDAMYWYRQDPGQGLRLIYYSQIVNDFQKGDIAEGYSVSREKKESFPLTVTSAQKNPTAFYLCASSILGTYNEQFFGPGTRLTVL.

The chain joins TRBV19 to TRBJ2-1; TRBD1 matches at 7 bases. Germline trimming cut 4 bases from V and 8 bases from J; bases unmatched to any gene: 8. Germline lookup yields CDR1 LNHDA and CDR2 SQIVND (reference sequence). This CDR3 contains 14 residues. CDR3 region: CASSTNRGLDEQFF. The CDR3 DNA follows: TGTGCCAGTAGTACCAACAGGGGTCTAGATGAGCAGTTCTTC.

The chain joins TRBV5-1 to TRBJ1-1; D is unresolved. Trimming stripped 3 bases from V and 1 base from J, with 13 bases between. This CDR3 has 15 amino acids. Germline lookup yields CDR1 SGHRS and CDR2 YFSETQ. CDR3 loop: CASSYDLTGNTEAFF. For the CDR3, the DNA is TGCGCCAGCAGCTATGACCTGACGGGGAACACTGAAGCTTTCTTT.

V and J are TRBV7-9 and TRBJ2-1; 14 bases are a match to TRBD2. The V gene end was trimmed by 2 bases and the J gene end by 5 bases; junction bases not matched to a gene: 5. This CDR3 is 17 amino acids long. Germline CDR1 and CDR2: SEHNR and FQNEAQ (reference sequence). The DNA of the CDR3 is TGTGCCAGCAGCTTAACCGGGACTAGCGGGGGTGACAATGAGCAGTTCTTC. This sequence encodes CASSLTGTSGGDNEQFF.